The 21 T cell receptor beta chains reported below all come from one sample, sequenced in a study of blood T cell repertoires in COVID-19. Clones were sequenced by immunoSEQ multiplex PCR, and TCRdb holds only the in-frame ones, with some missing. The top ten hold 6% to 9% of the sample, which has about 240,000 clones, around 87% seen once. The sequenced sample consisted of peripheral blood. These receptor sequences come from a man in his fifties or sixties who had recovered from COVID-19.

The V gene is TRBV6-1, the J gene TRBJ2-4, with TRBD1 identical over 8 bases. This CDR3 region has 17 residues. V dropped 1 base and J dropped 2; count of bases not matched to a gene: 7. The V gene's germline CDR1 is MNHNS and CDR2 SASEGT. CDR3 protein: CASSEGGQAPSKNIQYF. The CDR3 DNA sequence: TGTGCCAGCAGTGAAGGGGGACAGGCTCCGTCCAAAAACATTCAGTACTTC.

The gene calls are TRBV6-5 and TRBJ1-2, with D tentatively TRBD1 (6 bases). The CDR3 runs 15 residues. Trimming removed 6 bases at V and 7 bases at J, with 21 bases between. From germline, CDR1 is MNHEY and CDR2 SVGAGI. CDR3 sequence reads: CASRDPPRGAGGYTF. CDR3 DNA: TGTGCCAGCAGAGATCCGCCCCGGGGGGCTGGTGGCTACACCTTC.

The CDR3 sequence: CASSPDRGGSSYGYTF. CDR3 sequence (DNA): TGTGCCAGCAGTCCGGACAGGGGAGGGAGTTCCTATGGCTACACCTTC. V gene TRBV6-4 combines with J gene TRBJ1-2; 9 positions agree with TRBD1. The germline CDR1 and CDR2 sequences are MRHNA and SNTAGT. Trimming at V came to 5 bases and at J to 4 bases, leaving 11 bases not matched to a gene. The CDR3 contains 16 residues.

The V gene is TRBV18, the J gene TRBJ1-2; no definite D call. The CDR3 contains 12 residues. V was shortened by 2 bases and J by 7 bases, with 8 bases between the two germline ends. Per germline, CDR1 KGHSH and CDR2 LQKENI. This CDR3 reads CASSPASGGYTF. CDR3 in DNA: TGTGCCAGCTCACCAGCGAGCGGTGGCTACACCTTC.

The chain joins TRBV10-1 to TRBJ2-2; 8 nucleotides align to TRBD1. Trimming cost V 5 bases and J 6 bases; bases outside gene matches: 8. There are 15 residues in the CDR3. Germline CDR1 is WNHNN and CDR2 is SYGVQD (reference sequence). The CDR3 coding sequence is TGCGCCAGCAGTCCAATGATACAGGGGGCCGGGGAGCTGTTTTTT. This codes for CASSPMIQGAGELFF.

This clone came up a few times. This chain connects TRBV12-5 to TRBJ2-1; 11 positions agree with TRBD2. Per the germline V gene, CDR1 is LGHNT and CDR2 is FRNRAP. The CDR3 length is 21 residues. V was clipped by 6 bases and J by 0 bases; unmatched bases: 19. The CDR3, as DNA: TGTGCTAGTGGCCGTTCCGATACACTAGCGGGGGACAAAAGCTCCTACAATGAGCAGTTCTTC. Amino acid sequence: CASGRSDTLAGDKSSYNEQFF.

This rearrangement joins TRBV24-1 to TRBJ2-2; a weak D match, TRBD1 (5 bases). Between the trimmed V and J ends, which lost 7 bases and 1 base, there was a span of 6 bases. Germline loops: CDR1 KGHDR, CDR2 SFDVKD. This CDR3 spans 13 amino acids. As DNA, the CDR3 is TGTGCCACCAGCGACAGGAACACCGGGGAGCTGTTTTTT. Protein product: CATSDRNTGELFF.

The chain is built from TRBV7-2 and TRBJ1-1; maybe TRBD1 (6 bases). Looked up from germline, CDR1 is SGHTA and CDR2 is FQGNSA. Between the trimmed V and J ends, which lost 5 bases and 4 bases, there was a span of 14 bases. This CDR3 comprises 14 residues. CDR3 residues: CASSPSRGATEAFF. CDR3 DNA: TGTGCCAGCAGCCCCTCGCGGGGGGCCACTGAAGCTTTCTTT.

The chain recombines TRBV7-8 with TRBJ2-7; perhaps TRBD2 as D (7 bases). The CDR3 is made up of 15 amino acids. Deletions cut 2 bases from V and 2 bases from J, with 13 bases between. The germline CDR1 and CDR2 sequences are SGHVS and FQNEAQ. CDR3 coding DNA: TGTGCCAGCAGCTTATCTCGGGGGGCCGCCTACGAGCAGTACGTC. Translated, it gives CASSLSRGAAYEQYV.

The chain links TRBV4-1 to TRBJ2-7; D possibly corresponds to TRBD1 (6 bases). The CDR3 has 18 residues. Germline CDR1 is MGHRA and CDR2 is YSYEKL. V shed 6 bases and J shed 2 bases, with 26 bases lying between them. This chain's CDR3 is CASSHWPRPPGQTYEQYF. The DNA for the CDR3 is TGCGCCAGCAGTCATTGGCCCCGACCACCGGGACAAACCTACGAGCAGTACTTC.

The rearrangement links TRBV19 to TRBJ1-5; 7 bases are a match to TRBD1. The CDR3 has 17 amino acids. Germline V gives CDR1 LNHDA, CDR2 SQIVND (reference sequence). J lost 0 bases, V lost 1 base, and 6 bases had no gene match. The chain's CDR3 is CASSIGGTAYSNQPQHF. The DNA for the CDR3 is TGTGCCAGTAGTATAGGTGGGACAGCTTATAGCAATCAGCCCCAGCATTTT.

There are a few counts of this clone. This chain joins TRBV28 and TRBJ1-2; tentatively, D is TRBD1 (6 bases). The V and J ends lost 10 bases and 2 bases respectively, with 20 bases between them. The germline V gene has CDR1 MDHEN and CDR2 SYDVKM. The CDR3 covers 15 residues. Here the CDR3 reads CATTGHGGSNYGYTF. DNA of the CDR3: TGTGCCACGACGGGACACGGAGGCTCAAACTATGGCTACACCTTC.

This chain links TRBV12-5 with TRBJ2-1, with a possible D match to TRBD1 (6 bases). The germline CDR1 and CDR2 sequences are LGHNT and FRNRAP. CDR3 length equals 14 residues. The ends were cut back, 4 bases at V and 9 bases at J, with 16 bases in the middle. CDR3 region: CASGSGVEVAEQFF. The DNA for the CDR3 is TGTGCTAGTGGTTCAGGGGTAGAAGTTGCTGAGCAGTTCTTC.

The chain joins TRBV2 to TRBJ1-1; 8 nucleotides match TRBD1. This CDR3 comprises 11 residues. The V segment lost 8 bases and the J segment 6 bases; nucleotides outside the gene matches: 2. Germline CDR1 SNHLY, CDR2 FYNNEI. The CDR3 DNA reads as TGTGCCAGCCTACAGGGGGCTGAAGCTTTCTTT. It specifies CASLQGAEAFF.

The V and J genes are TRBV3-1 (or the pseudogene TRBV3-2) and TRBJ2-7, with D possibly matching TRBD1 (6 bases). Deletions cut 1 base from V and 3 bases from J, with 13 bases between. Looked up from germline, CDR1 is LGHDT and CDR2 is YNNKEL (reference sequence). This CDR3 has 15 amino acids. CDR3 coding DNA: TGTGCCAGCAGCCAAGCCCGGACAGTAAACTACGAGCAGTACTTC. It yields the protein CASSQARTVNYEQYF.

This chain connects TRBV6-6 to TRBJ2-5; 10 positions agree with TRBD1. Per germline, CDR1 MNHNY and CDR2 SVGAGI (reference sequence). Trimming cost V 2 bases and J 5 bases; bases outside gene matches: 8. The CDR3 loop spans 16 amino acids. The CDR3: CASSYPTGGGTETQYF. CDR3 coding DNA: TGTGCCAGCAGTTACCCGACAGGGGGCGGGACGGAGACCCAGTACTTC.

The chain uses TRBV7-4 and TRBJ2-5; 10 bases fit TRBD2. This CDR3 contains 19 residues. With V trimmed by 0 bases and J by 3 bases, 13 bases remained unmatched. Looked up from germline, CDR1 is SGHVT and CDR2 is SQSDAQ. The CDR3 spells CASSLAAHKRGGPKETQYF. In DNA form, the CDR3 reads TGTGCCAGCAGCTTAGCGGCCCACAAGCGGGGGGGTCCCAAAGAGACCCAGTACTTC. Together with reference TRBV7-4 and TRBJ2-5, the CDR3 gives the full variable domain: GAGVSQSPRYKVAKRGRDVALRCDSISGHVTLYWYRQTLGQGSEVLTYSQSDAQRDKSGRPSGRFSAERPERSVSTLKIQRTEQGDSAVYLCASSLAAHKRGGPKETQYFGPGTRLLVL.

This chain links TRBV19 with TRBJ2-2; D remains unclear. The CDR3 loop spans 13 amino acids. Germline V CDR1 and CDR2: LNHDA, SQIVND (reference sequence). V was shortened by 5 bases and J by 7 bases, with 11 bases between the two germline ends. CDR3 loop: CASSPNGVGELFF. CDR3 sequence (DNA): TGTGCCAGTAGTCCGAATGGAGTCGGGGAGCTGTTTTTT.

This clone was recorded at least ten times. The chain couples TRBV28 to TRBJ2-5; 12 bases map to TRBD2. The CDR3 covers 16 residues. The V gene end was trimmed by 5 bases and the J gene end by 2 bases; junction bases not matched to a gene: 6. CDR1 and CDR2 from the germline V gene are MDHEN and SYDVKM. The CDR3: CASSLRLAGVQETQYF. The CDR3 region has the DNA TGTGCCAGCAGTCTACGACTAGCGGGGGTTCAAGAGACCCAGTACTTC.

This clone was counted only a few times. The V and J genes are TRBV19 and TRBJ2-7; 10 nucleotides line up with TRBD2. This CDR3 is built from 14 residues. V gave up 1 base and J gave up 3 bases; unmatched junction bases: 0. CDR1 is LNHDA, CDR2 SQIVND, per germline (reference sequence). The CDR3 DNA reads as TGTGCCAGTAGTATAGGACTAGCGGGCTACGAGCAGTACTTC. This sequence encodes CASSIGLAGYEQYF.

The genes are TRBV3-1 (or the pseudogene TRBV3-2) and TRBJ1-2, with D possibly matching TRBD1 (5 bases). The CDR3 spans 14 residues. Trimming stripped 4 bases from V and 7 bases from J, with 16 bases between. Germline CDR1 is LGHDT and CDR2 is YNNKEL (reference sequence). CDR3 region: CASSPVSGISGYTF. CDR3 nucleotides: TGTGCCAGCAGCCCCGTGTCAGGGATCTCTGGCTACACCTTC.